This T cell receptor (beta chain) was found in a study of CD8+ T cells in alopecia areata. Unmatched junction bases numbered 7, after V lost 1 base and J lost 4 bases. Germline CDR1 reads LGHNA; CDR2 reads YSLEER. This CDR3 has 15 residues. This clone was counted a single time. Treatment indicated: oral pan-JAK inhibitor, 5-10 mg twice daily. cDNA prepared by RNA extraction and subsequent reverse transcription served as the template for sequencing. Generated by immunoSEQ multiplex PCR, the TCRdb table keeps only in-frame clones and is missing some. Of nearly 95,000 clones listed, over 70% are singletons.

The input for sequencing was CD8+ T cells sorted from blood, taken at approximately week 45, from a patient treated with tofacitinib. The rearrangement joins TRBV4-3 to TRBJ2-7, with 7 bases fitting TRBD1. The TCR was taken from a human donor with alopecia areata. DNA for the CDR3: TGCGCCAGCAGCCAAGGAGAGGGGGCGGAATACGAGCAGTACTTC. As protein: CASSQGEGAEYEQYF.